Included here is one T cell receptor (beta chain) sequence, with context. This clonotype was counted between two and nine times. What this receptor recognizes is not known. Per-nucleotide qualities are absent, and no much larger clonotype sits a single base away. This record comes from a study of early T cells in non-severe SARS-CoV-2 infection (dated by TCRdb to the early 2020s). About the study as a whole: Bulk RNA from unsorted whole blood was used for TCR sequencing, so alpha and beta chains could not be paired.

Beyond this particular receptor, the publication reports: VDJdb matching was skewed toward anti-spike CD8 responses, so virus-specific expansions were likely underestimated and private and CD4 specificities were missed.

V lost 6 bases and J lost 3 bases; the stretch between them is 16 bases long. The CDR3 numbers 15 residues from cysteine through phenylalanine. Just CDR3 DNA is preserved here, 45 bases in frame from base 1. The germline V gene (reference sequence) supplies CDR1 SGHKS and CDR2 YYEKEE. The method was 5' RACE. The sample was run on a NextSeq 500. Unique molecular identifiers were attached to individual cDNA molecules in the TCR library protocol so that sequencing error and PCR bias could be corrected. TCR alpha and beta chains were both sequenced, and the abundances of alpha and beta sequences in each sample were closely correlated with each other. In the paper's pipeline: Decombinator V4 was used to annotate the V gene, J gene and CDR3 of the TCR sequences. TCRs were defined as expanded if a significant change between any two time points was detected under a Poisson model with p below 0.0001. TCR abundances were normalised to the total number of TCRs sequenced per sample and expressed as counts per million. TRAV1-2 paired with TRAJ12, TRAJ20 or TRAJ33 defined MAIT TCRs, while TRAV10 paired with TRAJ18 defined iNKT TCRs. VDJdb, accessed 1 November 2021, was searched for CMV, EBV and SARS-CoV-2 annotated TCRs, with TCRs annotated for multiple antigens excluded. Starting from the raw public reads, TCRdb applied fastp trimming at Q25, assembled clones with MiXCR and retained in-frame beta chains. Identical CDR3 protein sequences are pooled into one entry, listed with their most common genes and DNA. None of the V and J calls come from the authors' own analysis; TCRdb made them. The sample data list about 56,000 distinct CDR3 sequences, and roughly 15% of these were observed just once. Jointly, the top ten make up roughly 4% of the sample.

A case-control design nested within a healthcare worker cohort in London, UK, was used, with weekly nasopharyngeal swab PCR tests and blood sampling performed. Between 23 and 31 March 2020, the week of the UK lockdown, healthcare workers were enrolled and then followed up weekly for as long as 16 weeks. The origin of this receptor is an adult who was a healthcare worker with PCR-confirmed SARS-CoV-2 infection or an uninfected control (not recorded which). The sample consisted of whole blood, taken at baseline. This chain is built from TRBV5-5 and TRBJ1-5, with TRBD1 tentatively as D gene (5 bases match). The nucleotide sequence reads TGTGCCAGCAACGCTGACAGAAACCCCAATCAGCCCCAGCATTTT. Its protein product is CASNADRNPNQPQHF.